These 19 T cell receptor beta chains were sequenced from one sample in a study of blood T cell repertoires in COVID-19 (dated by TCRdb to between 2020 and 2021). Library preparation used the immunoSEQ multiplex PCR assay. TCRdb took over this immuneACCESS table, retaining in-frame rearrangements with V and J assigned. Such tables are incomplete; in checked studies, under half of the missing clones stem from an unresolved V gene, and the remainder is unexplained. The sample table contains nearly 350,000 clones; only one count was recorded for approximately 82% of them. The ten most abundant clones make up almost 3% of the sample. The sequencing input was peripheral blood. Receptor source: a man aged 30 to 39 with active or convalescent COVID-19.

The chain employs TRBV29-1 and TRBJ1-1, with 7 bases matching TRBD1. The CDR3 covers 13 residues. V was clipped by 6 bases and J by 0 bases; unmatched bases: 4. Germline V CDR1 and CDR2: SQVTM, ANQGSEA. The CDR3 is CSVEQGMNTEAFF. For the CDR3, the DNA is TGCAGCGTGGAACAGGGGATGAACACTGAAGCTTTCTTT.

V and J are TRBV4-2 and TRBJ1-1; D is unclear. Germline CDR1 is LGHNA and CDR2 is YNFKEQ. The CDR3 consists of 14 residues. Trimming left V 0 bases short and J 7 bases short, with 12 bases between. This CDR3 is CASSQDPGGNEAFF. For the CDR3, the DNA is TGTGCCAGCAGCCAAGACCCAGGAGGGAATGAAGCTTTCTTT.

The count of this clone is one. The rearrangement joins TRBV24-1 to TRBJ2-1; TRBD2 aligns across 7 bases. This CDR3 has 14 amino acids. Germline CDR1 KGHDR, CDR2 SFDVKD. V was clipped by 9 bases and J by 7 bases; unmatched bases: 11. CDR3 in amino acids: CATGGPSGVNEQFF. The CDR3 DNA reads as TGTGCCACCGGGGGACCGAGCGGGGTTAATGAGCAGTTCTTC.

The chain combines TRBV6-5 with TRBJ1-2, with D possibly TRBD1 on 5 matching bases. This CDR3 has 15 residues. CDR1 and CDR2 from the germline V gene are MNHEY and SVGAGI. V lost 4 bases and J 6 bases, leaving 18 bases between the germline ends. The CDR3, as DNA: TGTGCCAGCAGTTTAACCTCGGGACTGGGGAATGGCTACACCTTC. This sequence encodes CASSLTSGLGNGYTF.

This clone was recorded a few times. The rearrangement joins TRBV5-6 to TRBJ1-2; D is ambiguous. The CDR3 totals 17 residues. V was shortened by 2 bases and J by 0 bases, with 17 bases between the two germline ends. Germline CDR1 SGHDT, CDR2 YYEEEE. The CDR3 here is CASSFPYTDSPNYGYTF. DNA of the CDR3: TGTGCCAGCAGCTTCCCTTACACCGATAGCCCTAACTATGGCTACACCTTC.

This clone was seen only a few times. This chain joins TRBV13 and TRBJ1-3; possibly TRBD1 for D (5 bases). Trimming took off 5 bases at V and 4 bases at J, with 18 bases between the two ends. The CDR3 length is 16 residues. The germline gives CDR1 PRHDT, CDR2 FYEKMQ (reference sequence). The CDR3: CASSKNPQGPGNTIYF. CDR3 coding DNA: TGTGCCAGCAGCAAGAACCCTCAGGGCCCGGGAAACACCATATATTTT. The full variable domain, in which reference TRBV13 and TRBJ1-3 provide the parts outside the CDR3, is AAGVIQSPRHLIKEKRETATLKCYPIPRHDTVYWYQQGPGQDPQFLISFYEKMQSDKGSIPDRFSAQQFSDYHSELNMSSLELGDSALYFCASSKNPQGPGNTIYFGEGSWLTVV.

The V and J genes are TRBV6-2 or TRBV6-3 and TRBJ1-5; D not certain. V was clipped by 5 bases and J by 4 bases, with 6 bases between them. The CDR3 is 12 residues long. CDR1 MNHEY and CDR2 SVGEGT come from the germline V gene. The CDR3 protein is CASSEGNQPQHF. For the CDR3, the DNA is TGTGCCAGCAGTGAGGGTAATCAGCCCCAGCATTTT.

The rearrangement uses TRBV5-5 and TRBJ2-7; possible D gene TRBD2, 5 bases. Germline CDR1 is SGHKS and CDR2 is YYEKEE (reference sequence). This CDR3 is built from 14 residues. V shed 4 bases and J shed 2 bases, with 13 bases lying between them. CDR3 nucleotides: TGTGCCAGCAGCCCCTACGCGGGCCCCTACGAGCAGTACTTC. Translating it yields CASSPYAGPYEQYF.

The chain employs TRBV10-3 and TRBJ2-2; D not resolved. The germline CDR1 and CDR2 sequences are ENHRY and SYGVKD. This CDR3 contains 12 residues. Trimming pared 2 bases from V and 7 bases from J, leaving 5 bases between. The CDR3 loop reads CAISENRGELFF. CDR3 nucleotide sequence: TGTGCCATCAGTGAGAATCGCGGGGAGCTGTTTTTT.

With regard to this clone: This CDR3 is also generated by other DNA sequences in the sample. This chain links TRBV5-1 with TRBJ1-1, with D unresolved. V was cut by 5 bases and J by 0 bases, with 8 bases left in between. Per the germline V gene, CDR1 is SGHRS and CDR2 is YFSETQ. The CDR3 runs to 13 residues. DNA of the CDR3: TGCGCCAGCAGTCCCGGGGTGAACACTGAAGCTTTCTTT. It encodes CASSPGVNTEAFF.

V and J are TRBV14 and TRBJ1-5; the D is unclear. Trimming left V 1 base short and J 11 bases short, with 12 bases between. Germline V lookup: CDR1 SGHDN, CDR2 FVKESK. The CDR3 consists of 13 residues. The CDR3 region has the DNA TGTGCCAGCAGCCAAGTGGAGGTTGGGACCCAGCATTTT. It is translated as CASSQVEVGTQHF. The entire variable domain, with the rest obtained from reference TRBV14 and TRBJ1-5, is as follows: EAGVTQFPSHSVIEKGQTVTLRCDPISGHDNLYWYRRVMGKEIKFLLHFVKESKQDESGMPNNRFLAERTGGTYSTLKVQPAELEDSGVYFCASSQVEVGTQHFGDGTRLSIL.

V and J are TRBV6-4 and TRBJ2-3; 7 bases are a match to TRBD2. This CDR3 has 13 residues. V trimming: 9 bases; J trimming: 0 bases; junction bases outside the gene matches: 3. The germline V gene has CDR1 MRHNA and CDR2 SNTAGT. Here the CDR3 reads CARPGGSTDTQYF. The CDR3 bases are TGTGCCAGGCCCGGGGGGAGCACAGATACGCAGTATTTT.

This clone was observed a single time. The chain employs TRBV21-1 and TRBJ1-6; the table gives TRBD1 as D, unverified against the DNA. TRBV21-1 represents a pseudogene. This CDR3 is 14 amino acids long. For the CDR3, the DNA is TGTGCCAGCAGGATGACAGGGGGGAATTCACCCCTCCACTTT. Residues: CASRMTGGNSPLHF.

J is TRBJ2-1 and V is TRBV4-1; 9 bases are a match to TRBD2. Germline loops: CDR1 MGHRA, CDR2 YSYEKL. The CDR3 has 16 residues. The J segment lost 3 bases and the V segment lost 4 bases, leaving 7 bases of the junction unmatched. The CDR3 DNA is TGCGCCAGCAGCCCGGGACTAGCCTTACGCTACAATGAGCAGTTCTTC. This codes for CASSPGLALRYNEQFF.

The V and J genes are TRBV15 and TRBJ1-5; tentative D call: TRBD1 (6 bases). Trimming removed 0 bases at V and 6 bases at J, with 15 bases between. The CDR3 totals 16 residues. The germline gives CDR1 LNHNV, CDR2 YYDKDF (reference sequence). The CDR3 DNA is TGTGCCACCAGCAGAGATGGGGGCCCAGGAGTTCAGCCCCAGCATTTT. It is translated as CATSRDGGPGVQPQHF.

This clone was observed a few times. The V and J genes are TRBV2 and TRBJ2-5, with D tentatively TRBD2 (6 bases). Germline CDR1 and CDR2: SNHLY and FYNNEI. The CDR3 consists of 14 residues. Trimming took off 6 bases at V and 5 bases at J, with 16 bases between the two ends. In nucleotides, the CDR3 is TGTGCCAGCAGAAGCAGCGGGCTAAGCGAGACCCAGTACTTC. This gives the protein CASRSSGLSETQYF.

The V call is TRBV12-5, the J call TRBJ2-1; no clear D gene. CDR1 and CDR2 from the germline V gene are LGHNT and FRNRAP. The CDR3 loop spans 14 amino acids. V lost 5 bases to trimming and J lost 0 bases, with 8 bases between them. CDR3 region: CASGPFSSYNEQFF. CDR3 coding DNA: TGTGCTAGTGGTCCCTTTTCCTCCTACAATGAGCAGTTCTTC.

V is TRBV4-2 and J is TRBJ1-2; 7 positions match TRBD1. Per germline, CDR1 LGHNA and CDR2 YNFKEQ. Trimming at V came to 1 base and at J to 6 bases, leaving 5 bases not matched to a gene. The CDR3 spans 14 residues. In nucleotides, the CDR3 is TGTGCCAGCAGCCAAGTCGGACAGGATCATGGCTACACCTTC. Residues: CASSQVGQDHGYTF.

The CDR3 DNA reads as TGTGCCAGTAGTTTCCCCGCCGGGACAGTTCTCAATCAGCCCCAGCATTTT. Translation: CASSFPAGTVLNQPQHF. The chain is built from TRBV19 and TRBJ1-5; TRBD1 aligns across 7 bases. CDR3 length: 17 residues. V trimming: 5 bases; J trimming: 3 bases; junction bases outside the gene matches: 13. The germline CDR1 and CDR2 sequences are LNHDA and SQIVND (reference sequence).